The clone carrying this TCR beta chain occurred many times. Its antigen is unknown. This entry comes from a study of early T cells in non-severe SARS-CoV-2 infection. Turning to the study itself: Sequenced bulk RNA came from whole blood that was unsorted, and chains were unpaired.

cDNA molecules, individually, were tagged with unique molecular identifiers. TCRdb reprocessed the 5' RACE reads with MiXCR, giving one entry per CDR3 protein. The sample lists around 63,000 distinct CDR3 sequences; over 10% were seen once. V was pared by 1 base and J by 5 bases, with 4 bases of the junction left unmatched. The germline V gene encodes CDR1 SGHVS and CDR2 FQNEAQ. The CDR3 spans 14 residues. Overall study results and limits: A preference for anti-spike CD8 responses marked VDJdb matching, which missed private and CD4 specificities.

The TCR sequence derives from an adult who was a healthcare worker with PCR-confirmed SARS-CoV-2 infection or an uninfected control (not recorded which). The source material was whole blood. J is TRBJ1-2 and V is TRBV7-8; 7 nucleotides align to TRBD1. CDR3 sequence reads: CASSLGDSEYGYTF. CDR3 nucleotide sequence: TGTGCCAGCAGCTTAGGGGACAGCGAGTATGGCTACACCTTC.